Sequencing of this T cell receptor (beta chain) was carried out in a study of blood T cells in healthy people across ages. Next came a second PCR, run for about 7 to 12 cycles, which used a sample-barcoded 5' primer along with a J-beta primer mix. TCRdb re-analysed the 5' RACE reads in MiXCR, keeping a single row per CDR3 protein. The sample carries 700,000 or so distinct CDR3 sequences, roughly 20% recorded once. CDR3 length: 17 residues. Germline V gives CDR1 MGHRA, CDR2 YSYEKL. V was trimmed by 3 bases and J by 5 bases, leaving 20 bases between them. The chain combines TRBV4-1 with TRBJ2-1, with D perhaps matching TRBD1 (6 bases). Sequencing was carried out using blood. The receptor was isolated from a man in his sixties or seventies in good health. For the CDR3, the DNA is TGCGCCAGCAGCCAGGAGACAGGTTCGGGCCCCCACAATGAGCAGTTCTTC. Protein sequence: CASSQETGSGPHNEQFF.